This TCR beta chain was observed in a study of post-analysis software for immune sequencing data (dated by TCRdb to between 2015 and 2016). For the study in its entirety: The recorded disease courses included relapsing-remitting, secondary progressive and progressive-relapsing multiple sclerosis, and some patients had no subtype annotation. Patient repertoires were compared against about a dozen previously published healthy control repertoires from donors aged 6 to 25 years. A subset of samples was prepared in parallel using single-end sample barcoding, then pooled and co-amplified after Illumina adapter ligation.

This clonotype has a handful of counts. It has no known antigen specificity. There are no base qualities to consult, and no much larger clone falls within one base. The library was made by PCR. TCRdb shows the sequencer as Illumina HiSeq 2500. To reduce PCR and sequencing biases, unique molecular identifiers were incorporated into the TCR beta cDNA libraries. About 0.5 million cDNA molecules were obtained for every 1 to 10 million input T cells, so each molecule roughly corresponded to one T cell. The same protocol used for the earlier healthy control dataset was applied to prepare and sequence the patient libraries. Samples belonging to the same batch were prepared together, multiplexed and sequenced on a shared HiSeq lane. Per the source publication's procedure: Raw barcoded reads were processed with MIGEC, and single-read molecular identifier groups were discarded before consensus assembly and CDR3 extraction. Clonotype tables were post-analysed with VDJtools, and diversity was normalized by down-sampling all datasets to the smallest sample size. To correct batch-related cross-sample contamination, repertoire overlap clustering matched CDR3 amino acid sequences but not nucleotide sequences. The raw public reads went through TCRdb reprocessing: fastp at Q25, MiXCR clone calling, in-frame beta chains kept. Duplicate CDR3 protein sequences are folded into a single record with the most common DNA and genes. TCRdb's processing, not the authors' own work, is the source of the V and J calls. This sample has 750,000 to 950,000 distinct CDR3 sequences in its table, and around 46% of those were observed once. The ten largest make up 4.9% of the sample.

V drops 5 bases and J drops 0 bases, leaving 14 bases in between. CDR1 and CDR2 are read off the germline V gene as SGHVS and FQNEAQ. The CDR3 goes from the cysteine to the phenylalanine over 15 residues. Only the CDR3 DNA is retained, 45 bases long and in frame from the first base. TCR beta repertoires were profiled from peripheral blood of more than ten young patients with multiple sclerosis to demonstrate the VDJtools post-analysis software. The multiple sclerosis patients were children and adolescents between about 6 and 15 years of age. General findings and caveats noted by the study authors: When samples were clustered directly using the F measure, samples prepared in the same batch co-clustered strongly, which prompted a batch-effect correction. Multiple sclerosis patients had significantly lower normalized Chao1 diversity than controls, a result that suggests substantial peripheral T-cell clonal expansion. Several TRBV segments, including TRBV5-6, TRBV5-1 and TRBV20-1, were significantly more frequent in patients than controls. The control group was slightly older than the multiple sclerosis patient group.

Sequencing was done on a sample of blood. This chain is built from TRBV7-8 and TRBJ2-7; the D region possibly corresponds to TRBD2 (6 bases align). The TCR comes from a girl between 10 and 17 years old with multiple sclerosis. The CDR3 protein: CASSPSRTNSYEQYF. In nucleotide form, the sequence is TGTGCCAGCAGCCCCTCCCGGACTAACTCCTACGAGCAGTACTTC.